This T cell receptor (beta chain) originates from a study of beta chain features in type 1 diabetes. Whole-study results and caveats: The study found fewer insertions and more deletions at VDJ junctions in type 1 diabetes patients.

The single heparinised draw taken from each donor contained approximately 120 mL of blood on average. On this clone itself: The antigen is unknown.

Expressed TCRB transcripts were sequenced because the entire RNA isolate underwent reverse transcription. Generated by immunoSEQ multiplex PCR, the TCRdb table keeps only in-frame clones and is missing some. This table holds more than 85,000 clones, 40% found once. Trimming pared 2 bases from V and 2 bases from J, leaving 7 bases between. Germline V gene sequence: CDR1 MDHEN, CDR2 SYDVKM. This CDR3 has 14 residues. The specimen sequenced was stem cell memory CD4+ T cells from blood. The clonotype comes from a woman between 18 and 29 years old in good health. The chain uses TRBV28 and TRBJ1-3; D remains unclear. As DNA, the CDR3 is TGTGCCAGCAGTTTAGGAGGGCCTGGAAACACCATATATTTT. Its translation is CASSLGGPGNTIYF. The entire variable domain, with the rest obtained from reference TRBV28 and TRBJ1-3, is as follows: DVKVTQSSRYLVKRTGEKVFLECVQDMDHENMFWYRQDPGLGLRLIYFSYDVKMKEKGDIPEGYSVSREKKERFSLILESASTNQTSMYLCASSLGGPGNTIYFGEGSWLTVV.